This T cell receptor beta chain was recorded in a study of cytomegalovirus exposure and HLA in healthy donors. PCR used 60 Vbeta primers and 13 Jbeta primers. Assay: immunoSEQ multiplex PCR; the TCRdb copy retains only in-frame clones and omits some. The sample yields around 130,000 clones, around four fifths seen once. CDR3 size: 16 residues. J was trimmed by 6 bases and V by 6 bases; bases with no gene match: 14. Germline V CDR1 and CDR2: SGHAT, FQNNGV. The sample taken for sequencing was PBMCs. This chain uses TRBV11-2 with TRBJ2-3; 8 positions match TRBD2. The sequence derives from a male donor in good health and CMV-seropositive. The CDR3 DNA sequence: TGTGCCAGCAGTCGGAACGCGGGAGGCCGCGCGGATACGCAGTATTTT. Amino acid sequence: CASSRNAGGRADTQYF.